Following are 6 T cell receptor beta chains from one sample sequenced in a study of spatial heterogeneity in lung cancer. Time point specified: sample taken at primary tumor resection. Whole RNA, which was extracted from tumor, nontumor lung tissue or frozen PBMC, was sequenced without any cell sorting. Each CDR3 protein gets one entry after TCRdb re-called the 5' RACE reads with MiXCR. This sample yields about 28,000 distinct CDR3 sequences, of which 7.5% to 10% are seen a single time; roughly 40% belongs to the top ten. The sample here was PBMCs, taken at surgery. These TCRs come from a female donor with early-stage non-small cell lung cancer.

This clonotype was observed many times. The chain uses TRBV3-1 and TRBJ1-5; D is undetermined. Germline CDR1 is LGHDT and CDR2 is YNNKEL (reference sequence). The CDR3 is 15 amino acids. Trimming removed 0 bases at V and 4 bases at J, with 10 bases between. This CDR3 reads CASSQDGTANQPQHF. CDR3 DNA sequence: TGTGCCAGCAGCCAAGATGGAACAGCTAATCAGCCCCAGCATTTT.

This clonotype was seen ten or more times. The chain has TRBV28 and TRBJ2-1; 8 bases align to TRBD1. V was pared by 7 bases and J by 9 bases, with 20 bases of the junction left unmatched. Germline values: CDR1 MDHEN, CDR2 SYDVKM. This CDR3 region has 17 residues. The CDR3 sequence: CASTPILRRQGRTEQFF. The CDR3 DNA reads TGTGCCAGCACCCCCATTTTAAGGAGACAGGGGCGCACTGAGCAGTTCTTC.

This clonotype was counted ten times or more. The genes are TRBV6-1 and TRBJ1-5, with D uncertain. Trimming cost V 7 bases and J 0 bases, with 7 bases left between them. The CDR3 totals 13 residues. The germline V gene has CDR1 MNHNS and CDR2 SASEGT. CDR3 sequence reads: CASTADSNQPQHF. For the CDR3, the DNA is TGTGCCAGCACGGCGGATAGCAATCAGCCCCAGCATTTT.

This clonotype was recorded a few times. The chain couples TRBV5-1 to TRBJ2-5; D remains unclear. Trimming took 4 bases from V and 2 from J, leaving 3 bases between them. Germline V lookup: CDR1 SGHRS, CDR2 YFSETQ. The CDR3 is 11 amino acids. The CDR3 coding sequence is TGCGCCAGCAGCGCACAAGAGACCCAGTACTTC. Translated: CASSAQETQYF.

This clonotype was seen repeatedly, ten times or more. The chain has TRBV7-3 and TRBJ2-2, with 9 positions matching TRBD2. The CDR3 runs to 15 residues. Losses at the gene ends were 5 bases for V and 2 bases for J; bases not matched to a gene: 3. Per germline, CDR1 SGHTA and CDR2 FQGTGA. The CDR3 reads CASSTLAGNTGELFF. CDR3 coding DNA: TGTGCCAGCAGCACCCTAGCGGGAAACACCGGGGAGCTGTTTTTT. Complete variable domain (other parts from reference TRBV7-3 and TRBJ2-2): GAGVSQTPSNKVTEKGKYVELRCDPISGHTALYWYRQSLGQGPEFLIYFQGTGAADDSGLPNDRFFAVRPEGSVSTLKIQRTERGDSAVYLCASSTLAGNTGELFFGEGSRLTVL.

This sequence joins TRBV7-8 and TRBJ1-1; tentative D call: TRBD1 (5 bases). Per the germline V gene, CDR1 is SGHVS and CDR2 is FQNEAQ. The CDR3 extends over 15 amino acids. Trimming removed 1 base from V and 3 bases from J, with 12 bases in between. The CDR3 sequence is CASSLGQGRHTEAFF. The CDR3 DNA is TGTGCCAGCAGCTTAGGGCAGGGACGTCACACTGAAGCTTTCTTT.